The 10 T cell receptor beta chains below all came from one sample that was sequenced in a study of blood T cell repertoires in COVID-19. Method: immunoSEQ multiplex PCR; TCRdb's copy keeps in-frame clones and lacks some. The sample lists more than 450,000 clones, around 87% occurring once. Sequenced: PBMCs or T cells enriched from blood (not recorded which). The receptor set was obtained from a young woman who had recovered from COVID-19.

The chain joins TRBV19 to TRBJ2-3; 13 bases align to TRBD2. Unmatched junction bases numbered 9, after V lost 4 bases and J lost 2 bases. Germline CDR1 is LNHDA and CDR2 is SQIVND (reference sequence). The CDR3 contains 18 residues. The CDR3 region is CASSTKRLAGGITDTQYF. CDR3 DNA sequence: TGTGCCAGTAGTACAAAACGACTAGCGGGGGGCATCACAGATACGCAGTATTTT.

The J gene is TRBJ2-1, the V gene TRBV5-1; TRBD2 might be the D (7 bases). The V gene's germline CDR1 is SGHRS and CDR2 YFSETQ. This CDR3 has 16 amino acids. With 3 bases removed from V and 1 base from J, the gap between germline ends came to 14 bases. This CDR3 is CASSSRGGDSYNEQFF. CDR3 in DNA: TGCGCCAGCAGCTCTCGCGGGGGCGATTCCTACAATGAGCAGTTCTTC.

V usage is TRBV6-5 and J usage is TRBJ2-7; 7 positions agree with TRBD1. V lost 8 bases to trimming and J lost 3 bases; unmatched junction nucleotides: 10. CDR1 and CDR2 from the germline V gene are MNHEY and SVGAGI. This CDR3 is 14 amino acids long. CDR3: CASWPNRQGYEQYF. The CDR3 bases are TGTGCCAGCTGGCCAAACCGACAGGGCTACGAGCAGTACTTC.

This clone has just one count. The V call is TRBV4-1, the J call TRBJ2-1; 9 bases align to TRBD2. Unmatched junction bases numbered 9, after V lost 5 bases and J lost 7 bases. Germline V gene data show CDR1 as MGHRA and CDR2 as YSYEKL. This CDR3 has 15 residues. The CDR3 is CASSTPSGDFNEQFF. CDR3 sequence (DNA): TGCGCCAGCAGCACCCCTAGCGGGGACTTTAATGAGCAGTTCTTC.

The rearrangement uses TRBV4-1 and TRBJ1-5, with 7 bases fitting TRBD1. Losses at the gene ends were 1 base for V and 3 bases for J; bases not matched to a gene: 9. The germline V gene encodes CDR1 MGHRA and CDR2 YSYEKL. This CDR3 region has 17 residues. Written as DNA, the CDR3 is TGCGCCAGCAGCCAAGGACTAACAGGGGCCGTCAATCAGCCCCAGCATTTT. This translates into CASSQGLTGAVNQPQHF.

In DNA form, the CDR3 reads TGTGCCAGCACGTCCGACCAAGAGACCCAGTACTTC. It encodes CASTSDQETQYF. The gene calls are TRBV28 and TRBJ2-5; D gene uncertain. This CDR3 has 12 amino acids. From germline, CDR1 is MDHEN and CDR2 SYDVKM. Trimming removed 7 bases at V and 0 bases at J, with 6 bases between.

The chain recombines TRBV11-2 with TRBJ2-6; unclear D gene. V lost 8 bases and J 5 bases, leaving 16 bases between the germline ends. The CDR3 covers 15 residues. Germline V gene sequence: CDR1 SGHAT, CDR2 FQNNGV. This chain's CDR3 is CASRTTSVRANVLTF. As DNA, the CDR3 is TGTGCCAGCCGCACGACGAGCGTACGGGCCAACGTCCTGACTTTC.

This rearrangement joins TRBV30 to TRBJ2-5; 11 nucleotides agree with TRBD2. The germline V gene has CDR1 GTSNPN and CDR2 SVGIG (reference sequence). The CDR3 has 15 amino acids. V was clipped by 3 bases and J by 3 bases; unmatched bases: 6. CDR3 in amino acids: CAWRIRLAGKETQYF. CDR3 bases: TGTGCCTGGAGGATTAGACTAGCGGGGAAAGAGACCCAGTACTTC. Full variable domain (remainder filled in from reference TRBV30 and TRBJ2-5): SQTIHQWPATLVQPVGSPLSLECTVEGTSNPNLYWYRQAAGRGLQLLFYSVGIGQISSEVPQNLSASRPQDRQFILSSKKLLLSDSGFYLCAWRIRLAGKETQYFGPGTRLLVL.

This clone was observed a single time. The genes are TRBV28 and TRBJ1-2; TRBD1 might be the D (6 bases). In germline, CDR1 is MDHEN, CDR2 SYDVKM. CDR3 size: 14 residues. The V end lost 1 base, the J end lost 4 bases, and 10 bases lay between the germline ends. For the CDR3, the DNA is TGTGCCAGCAGTTTATTAACAGGGCCCTATGGCTACACCTTC. This translates into CASSLLTGPYGYTF.

The chain employs TRBV5-4 and TRBJ1-1; 7 bases line up with TRBD1. J lost 1 base, V lost 4 bases, and 7 bases had no gene match. CDR3 length: 15 residues. Germline lookup yields CDR1 SGHNT and CDR2 YYREEE (reference sequence). The CDR3 loop reads CASSPRQGTNTEAFF. CDR3 bases: TGTGCCAGCAGCCCCCGACAGGGAACGAACACTGAAGCTTTCTTT.